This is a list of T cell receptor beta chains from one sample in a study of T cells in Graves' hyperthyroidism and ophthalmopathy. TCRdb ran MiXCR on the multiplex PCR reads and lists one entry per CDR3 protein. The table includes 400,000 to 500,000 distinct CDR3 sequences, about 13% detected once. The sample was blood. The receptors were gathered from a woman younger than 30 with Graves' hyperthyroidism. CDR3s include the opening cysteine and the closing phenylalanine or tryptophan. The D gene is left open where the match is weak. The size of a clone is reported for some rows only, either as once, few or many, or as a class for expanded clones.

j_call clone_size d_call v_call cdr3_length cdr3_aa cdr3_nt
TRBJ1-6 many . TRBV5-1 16 CASSWLGGVDNSPLHF TGCGCCAGCAGCTGGCTTGGGGGGGTCGATAATTCACCCCTCCACTTT
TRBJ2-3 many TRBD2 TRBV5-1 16 CASSFSREEGWDTQYF TGCGCCAGCAGCTTTTCGCGGGAGGAAGGTTGGGATACGCAGTATTTT
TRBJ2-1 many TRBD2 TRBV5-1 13 CASSPGRESEQFF TGCGCCAGCAGCCCCGGGAGGGAGAGTGAGCAGTTCTTC
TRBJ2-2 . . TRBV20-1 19 CSARDLRRLAAVGTGELFF TGCAGTGCTAGAGATCTCAGGAGGCTGGCTGCCGTAGGCACCGGGGAGCTGTTTTTT
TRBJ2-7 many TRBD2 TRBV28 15 CASSTTSGRAGEQYF TGTGCCAGCAGTACCACTAGCGGGAGGGCTGGGGAGCAGTACTTC
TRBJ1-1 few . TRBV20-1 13 CSAREQGNTEAFF TGCAGTGCAAGAGAACAGGGGAACACTGAAGCTTTCTTT
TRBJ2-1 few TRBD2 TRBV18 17 CASSPLASGLTYNEQFF TGTGCCAGCTCACCACTCGCTAGCGGGCTAACCTACAATGAGCAGTTCTTC
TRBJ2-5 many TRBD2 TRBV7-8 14 CASSLGLAGQTQYF TGTGCCAGCAGCCTGGGACTAGCGGGACAGACCCAGTACTTC
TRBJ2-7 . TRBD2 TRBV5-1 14 CASGPSGRASEQYF TGCGCCAGCGGCCCTAGCGGGAGGGCCTCCGAGCAGTACTTC
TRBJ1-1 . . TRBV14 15 CASSHPPGNPREAFF TGTGCCAGCAGCCACCCCCCAGGTAACCCGCGTGAAGCTTTCTTT
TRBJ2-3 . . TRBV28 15 CASSSGPGSTDTQYF TGTGCCAGCAGTTCAGGGCCAGGAAGCACAGATACGCAGTATTTT
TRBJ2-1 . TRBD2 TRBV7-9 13 CASGASGANEQFF TGTGCCAGCGGGGCTAGCGGGGCCAATGAGCAGTTCTTC
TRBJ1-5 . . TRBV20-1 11 CSARDLAAQHF TGCAGTGCTAGAGATCTGGCAGCGCAGCATTTT
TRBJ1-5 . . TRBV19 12 CASSIRYQPQHF TGTGCCAGTAGTATTCGGTACCAGCCCCAGCATTTT
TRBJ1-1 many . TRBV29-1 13 CSVVVLGGTEAFF TGCAGCGTTGTGGTTCTGGGGGGCACTGAAGCTTTCTTT
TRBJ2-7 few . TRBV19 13 CASSAQDTYEQYF TGTGCCAGTAGTGCCCAGGACACCTACGAGCAGTACTTC
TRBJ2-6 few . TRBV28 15 CASSLVVDGANVLTF TGTGCCAGCAGTTTAGTAGTTGACGGGGCCAACGTCCTGACTTTC
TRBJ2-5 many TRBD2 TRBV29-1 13 CSGSGRAGETQYF TGCAGCGGGAGCGGGAGGGCCGGAGAGACCCAGTACTTC
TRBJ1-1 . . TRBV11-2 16 CASSLLGGAGEAEAFF TGTGCCAGCAGCTTATTGGGGGGGGCAGGGGAGGCTGAAGCTTTCTTT
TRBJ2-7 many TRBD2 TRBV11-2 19 CASFHPPGLAGGDSYEQYF TGTGCCAGCTTCCACCCACCGGGACTAGCGGGAGGGGACTCCTACGAGCAGTACTTC
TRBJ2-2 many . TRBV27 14 CASTPGRGTGELFF TGTGCCAGCACCCCCGGCCGGGGCACCGGGGAGCTGTTTTTT
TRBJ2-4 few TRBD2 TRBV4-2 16 CASSQASGRAKNIQYF TGTGCCAGCAGCCAAGCTAGCGGGAGAGCCAAAAACATTCAGTACTTC
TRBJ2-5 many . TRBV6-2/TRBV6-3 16 CASSYSVTGTKETQYF TGTGCCAGCAGTTACTCGGTGACAGGCACAAAAGAGACCCAGTACTTC
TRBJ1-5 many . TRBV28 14 CASRRHYSNQPQHF TGTGCCAGCAGACGGCATTATAGCAATCAGCCCCAGCATTTT
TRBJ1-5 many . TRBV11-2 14 CASSLGQPNQPQHF TGTGCCAGCAGCCTCGGACAGCCCAATCAGCCCCAGCATTTT
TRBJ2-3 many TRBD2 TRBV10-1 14 CASSDPAGDDTQYF TGCGCCAGCAGTGACCCAGCGGGAGACGATACGCAGTATTTT
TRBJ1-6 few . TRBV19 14 CASSITLEHSPLHF TGTGCCAGTAGTATAACCCTAGAGCATTCACCCCTCCACTTT
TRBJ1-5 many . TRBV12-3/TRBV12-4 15 CASSLGLGDNQPQHF TGTGCCAGCAGTTTAGGGCTTGGAGACAATCAGCCCCAGCATTTT
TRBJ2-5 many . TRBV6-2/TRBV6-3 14 CASSYRSLQETQYF TGTGCCAGCAGTTACCGATCACTCCAAGAGACCCAGTACTTC
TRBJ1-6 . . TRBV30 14 CAWSVKGYNSPLHF TGTGCCTGGAGTGTAAAGGGCTATAATTCACCCCTCCACTTT
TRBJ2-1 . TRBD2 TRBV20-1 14 CSAIAGLAGGPGFF TGCAGTGCTATAGCCGGACTAGCGGGAGGGCCGGGGTTCTTC
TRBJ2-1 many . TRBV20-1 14 CSAKTGSSYNEQFF TGCAGTGCGAAAACAGGGAGCTCCTACAATGAGCAGTTCTTC
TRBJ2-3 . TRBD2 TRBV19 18 CASSPRGSGRKDTDTQYF TGTGCCAGTAGTCCTCGGGGTAGCGGGAGGAAGGACACAGATACGCAGTATTTT
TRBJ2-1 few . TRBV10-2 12 CASRASGDEQFF TGCGCCAGCAGAGCTAGTGGTGATGAGCAGTTCTTC
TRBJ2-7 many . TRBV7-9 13 CASSSIGVYEQYF TGTGCCAGCAGCTCAATCGGGGTTTACGAGCAGTACTTC
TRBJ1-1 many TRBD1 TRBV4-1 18 CASSQGKTGTIVNTEAFF TGCGCCAGCAGCCAAGGAAAGACAGGGACGATAGTGAACACTGAAGCTTTCTTT
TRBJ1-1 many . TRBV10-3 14 CAIGPGDPNTEAFF TGTGCCATCGGACCCGGTGACCCGAACACTGAAGCTTTCTTT
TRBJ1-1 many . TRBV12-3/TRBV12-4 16 CASSPSIETRNTEAFF TGTGCCAGCAGTCCTAGTATTGAGACACGGAACACTGAAGCTTTCTTT
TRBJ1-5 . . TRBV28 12 CASSSRPHPQHF TGTGCCAGCAGTTCCCGGCCCCATCCCCAGCATTTT
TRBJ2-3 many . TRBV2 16 CASSVGIDSSTDTQYF TGTGCCAGCAGTGTAGGAATCGACTCTAGCACAGATACGCAGTATTTT
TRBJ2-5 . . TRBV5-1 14 CASSLWSLEETQYF TGCGCCAGCAGCTTGTGGTCACTAGAAGAGACCCAGTACTTC
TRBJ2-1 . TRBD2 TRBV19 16 CASGIPGAGANNEQFF TGTGCCAGTGGTATACCCGGCGCGGGAGCAAACAATGAGCAGTTCTTC
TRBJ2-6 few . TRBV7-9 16 CASSLQEGEFANVLTF TGTGCCAGCAGCTTACAGGAAGGGGAGTTTGCCAACGTCCTGACTTTC
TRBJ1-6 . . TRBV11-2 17 CASSLERWQINNSPLHF TGTGCCAGCAGCTTAGAGAGATGGCAGATTAATAATTCACCCCTCCACTTT
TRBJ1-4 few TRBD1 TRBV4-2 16 CANSQEYGQGNEKLFF TGTGCCAACAGCCAAGAATACGGACAGGGTAATGAAAAACTGTTTTTT
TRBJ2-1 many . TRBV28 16 CASSFRGKGFYNEQFF TGTGCCAGCAGTTTTAGGGGGAAAGGGTTCTACAATGAGCAGTTCTTC
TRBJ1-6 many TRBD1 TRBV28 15 CASSFWDSLNSPLHF TGTGCCAGCAGTTTTTGGGACAGTCTTAATTCACCCCTCCACTTT
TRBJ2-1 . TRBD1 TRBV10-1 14 CASSAHRGRVTQFF TGCGCCAGCAGTGCACACAGGGGCCGGGTTACGCAGTTCTTC
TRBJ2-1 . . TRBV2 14 CASSVGPTCNEQFF TGTGCCAGCAGTGTGGGACCCACTTGCAATGAGCAGTTCTTC
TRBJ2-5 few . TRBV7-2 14 CASSLVNIQETQYF TGTGCCAGCAGCTTAGTAAACATACAAGAGACCCAGTACTTC
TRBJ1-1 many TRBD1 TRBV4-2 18 CASSQGFGTGVLATEAFF TGTGCCAGCAGCCAAGGGTTCGGGACAGGGGTCTTGGCCACTGAAGCTTTCTTT
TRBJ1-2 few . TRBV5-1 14 CTSSFQGGKYGYTF TGCACCAGCAGCTTCCAGGGTGGGAAGTATGGCTACACCTTC